These T cell receptor beta chains were read from a single sample in a study of T cell responses to AZD1222 COVID-19 vaccine. Produced via immunoSEQ multiplex PCR; TCRdb's table is partial and in-frame only. The data contain about 74,000 clones, 70% to 90% of them seen just once; the ten biggest clones take up less than 3%. This specimen consisted of peripheral blood, obtained on day 0 of AZD1222 vaccination. These receptors came from an adult in good health. CDR3s include the opening cysteine and the closing phenylalanine or tryptophan. Each record gives: D gene, clone size, V gene, CDR3 length, J gene, CDR3 protein, CDR3 DNA. D genes are given only for firm matches. Where a row states a size, it is once, few, many or the class of an expanded clone; other rows omit it.

TRBD1	NA	TRBV19	13	TRBJ1-2	CASSLGQGDGYTF	TGTGCCAGTAGCCTGGGACAGGGAGATGGCTACACCTTC
TRBD1	NA	TRBV4-3	14	TRBJ2-7	CASSPGTGVLEQYF	TGCGCCAGCAGCCCCGGGACAGGGGTTCTCGAGCAGTACTTC
NA	NA	TRBV7-8	15	TRBJ2-7	CASSLASQGNYEQYF	TGTGCCAGCAGCTTAGCCTCACAGGGAAACTACGAGCAGTACTTC
NA	NA	TRBV3-1/TRBV3-2	13	TRBJ1-1	CASSQDWGVEAFF	TGTGCCAGCAGCCAAGATTGGGGGGTTGAAGCTTTCTTT
NA	NA	TRBV24-1	16	TRBJ2-5	CATSDPKGYPQETQYF	TGTGCCACCAGTGATCCCAAGGGCTATCCCCAAGAGACCCAGTACTTC
TRBD1	NA	TRBV30	12	TRBJ1-2	CAWTSGGDGYTF	TGTGCCTGGACTTCAGGGGGGGATGGCTACACCTTC
NA	NA	TRBV7-2	12	TRBJ2-7	CASSRTAYEQYF	TGTGCCAGCAGCCGGACTGCCTACGAGCAGTACTTC
NA	NA	TRBV5-1	15	TRBJ2-7	CASRQRDGSSYEQYF	TGCGCCAGCAGGCAACGGGACGGATCGTCCTACGAGCAGTACTTC
NA	NA	TRBV9	13	TRBJ1-1	CASSLGTNTEAFF	TGTGCCAGCAGCCTGGGCACGAACACTGAAGCTTTCTTT
TRBD1	NA	TRBV7-9	14	TRBJ1-5	CASSRQGLNQPQHF	TGTGCCAGCAGCAGACAGGGCCTCAATCAGCCCCAGCATTTT
TRBD1	NA	TRBV14	17	TRBJ2-2	CASSQGTGRAARGELFF	TGTGCCAGCAGCCAAGGGACAGGACGCGCCGCGCGAGGGGAGCTGTTTTTT
NA	NA	TRBV27	14	TRBJ2-3	CASSMPTSTDTQYF	TGTGCCAGCAGTATGCCTACTAGCACAGATACGCAGTATTTT
NA	NA	TRBV28	10	TRBJ2-7	CASGSREQYF	TGTGCCAGCGGATCCAGAGAGCAGTACTTC
NA	once	TRBV2	14	TRBJ1-1	CASSDGEGRQRAFF	TGTGCCAGCAGTGACGGGGAGGGGAGACAGCGAGCTTTCTTT
NA	NA	TRBV19	17	TRBJ2-6	CASSIRLSDSGANVLTF	TGTGCCAGTAGTATAAGACTGTCCGACTCTGGGGCCAACGTCCTGACTTTC
TRBD1	NA	TRBV18	17	TRBJ2-3	CASSRYGTGGITDTQYF	TGTGCCAGCTCACGTTATGGGACAGGGGGTATAACAGATACGCAGTATTTT
NA	NA	TRBV15	14	TRBJ1-2	CATSRDLDDYGYTF	TGTGCCACCAGCAGAGATCTAGATGACTATGGCTACACCTTC
NA	once	TRBV7-2	15	TRBJ1-1	CASSLAGRMGTEAFF	TGTGCCAGCAGCTTAGCGGGCAGGATGGGGACTGAAGCTTTCTTT
TRBD1	once	TRBV29-1	15	TRBJ1-5	CSVEGTGGPGEPQHF	TGCAGCGTTGAGGGGACAGGGGGCCCGGGTGAGCCCCAGCATTTT
TRBD1	NA	TRBV3-1/TRBV3-2	14	TRBJ1-1	CASSQGWDRGEAFF	TGTGCCAGCAGCCAAGGTTGGGACAGGGGGGAAGCTTTCTTT
NA	NA	TRBV30	15	TRBJ2-2	CAWSVGRANTGELFF	TGTGCCTGGAGTGTGGGCAGGGCAAACACCGGGGAGCTGTTTTTT
NA	NA	TRBV5-4	11	TRBJ2-3	CASSLGDTQYF	TGTGCCAGCAGCTTAGGAGATACGCAGTATTTT
NA	NA	TRBV27	16	TRBJ2-1	CASSLSRALAYNEQFF	TGTGCCAGCAGTTTATCGAGGGCTCTTGCCTACAATGAGCAGTTCTTC
NA	NA	TRBV3-1/TRBV3-2	12	TRBJ2-1	CASSQVRDEQFF	TGTGCCAGCAGCCAAGTCAGGGATGAGCAGTTCTTC
NA	NA	TRBV14	16	TRBJ1-2	CASSQPGGAGGYGYTF	TGTGCCAGCAGCCAACCCGGCGGCGCGGGGGGCTATGGCTACACCTTC
NA	NA	TRBV7-6	18	TRBJ2-4	CASSLKGTQTRLKNIQYF	TGTGCCAGCAGCTTAAAGGGGACCCAAACTCGGCTTAAAAACATTCAGTACTTC
TRBD1	NA	TRBV7-2	14	TRBJ2-7	CASNLDRGPYEQYF	TGTGCCAGCAACCTAGACAGGGGCCCCTACGAGCAGTACTTC
NA	NA	TRBV6-5	14	TRBJ1-4	CASSWGGAREKLFF	TGTGCCAGCAGTTGGGGGGGGGCCCGCGAAAAACTGTTTTTT
NA	NA	TRBV30	11	TRBJ1-3	CAWIMGNTIYF	TGTGCCTGGATAATGGGAAACACCATATATTTT
NA	NA	TRBV7-2	13	TRBJ2-7	CASSFGQAYEQYF	TGTGCCAGCAGCTTTGGCCAGGCCTACGAGCAGTACTTC
NA	NA	TRBV11-3	13	TRBJ2-2	CASSLSYTGELFF	TGTGCCAGCAGCTTAAGTTACACCGGGGAGCTGTTTTTT
NA	NA	TRBV19	16	TRBJ2-5	CASSLGRARGQETQYF	TGTGCCAGTAGTCTGGGCCGGGCCAGGGGACAAGAGACCCAGTACTTC
NA	once	TRBV28	14	TRBJ1-6	CASSFYSGNSPLHF	TGTGCCAGCAGTTTCTATTCGGGGAACTCACCCCTCCACTTT
NA	NA	TRBV28	14	TRBJ1-1	CASSLGFSLGRAFF	TGTGCCAGCAGTTTAGGTTTTAGTCTGGGACGGGCTTTCTTT
NA	NA	TRBV21-1	19	TRBJ2-2	CASSKILSGVSANTGELFF	TGTGCCAGCAGCAAAATTCTTAGCGGGGTGTCTGCGAACACCGGGGAGCTGTTTTTT
TRBD1	few	TRBV24-1	17	TRBJ2-2	CATSDLGPGQGAGELFF	TGTGCCACCAGTGATTTGGGTCCCGGACAGGGGGCAGGGGAGCTGTTTTTT
NA	NA	TRBV27	16	TRBJ1-6	CASSLYMGSYNSPLHF	TGTGCCAGCAGTTTATATATGGGCTCCTATAATTCACCCCTCCACTTT
NA	NA	TRBV3-1/TRBV3-2	13	TRBJ2-7	CASTTTGTVEQYF	TGTGCCAGCACCACGACAGGGACTGTCGAGCAGTACTTC
TRBD1	NA	TRBV9	17	TRBJ1-6	CASSSRTGSTNTSPLHF	TGTGCCAGCAGCTCGAGGACAGGGAGCACTAATACTTCACCCCTCCACTTT
NA	few	TRBV2	17	TRBJ1-6	CASSDPGDNTYNSPLHF	TGTGCCAGCAGTGATCCAGGCGATAACACCTATAATTCACCCCTCCACTTT
NA	once	TRBV30	17	TRBJ2-2	CAWTHFPVGPNTGELFF	TGTGCCTGGACCCACTTCCCCGTTGGGCCGAACACCGGGGAGCTGTTTTTT
NA	few	TRBV19	14	TRBJ2-5	CASSSGFREETQYF	TGTGCCAGTAGTTCGGGATTTAGGGAAGAGACCCAGTACTTC
TRBD1	NA	TRBV28	14	TRBJ2-5	CASSILQGQETQYF	TGTGCCAGCAGTATACTACAGGGGCAAGAGACCCAGTACTTC
NA	NA	TRBV29-1	12	TRBJ1-2	CSAGGDQDGYTF	TGCAGCGCTGGAGGAGACCAGGATGGCTACACCTTC
NA	NA	TRBV19	13	TRBJ2-7	CASSIVRGDEQYF	TGTGCCAGTAGTATAGTACGGGGTGACGAGCAGTACTTC
TRBD1	once	TRBV7-9	15	TRBJ1-1	CASSRGDRGYTEAFF	TGTGCCAGCAGCCGAGGGGACAGGGGGTACACTGAAGCTTTCTTT
TRBD2	NA	TRBV2	16	TRBJ2-3	CASRRLAGVWTDTQYF	TGTGCCAGCAGGAGACTAGCGGGAGTTTGGACAGATACGCAGTATTTT
NA	NA	TRBV7-9	15	TRBJ2-5	CASSSTGSGKETQYF	TGTGCCAGCAGCTCCACCGGCTCAGGGAAAGAGACCCAGTACTTC
NA	once	TRBV18	11	TRBJ2-1	CASSPTDEQFF	TGTGCCAGCTCACCCACGGATGAGCAGTTCTTC
TRBD1	NA	TRBV2	13	TRBJ1-2	CARRRGQIDGYTF	TGTGCCAGACGTAGGGGGCAAATTGATGGCTACACCTTC
NA	NA	TRBV19	13	TRBJ1-4	CATSLAGDEKLFF	TGTGCCACCAGTTTGGCAGGTGATGAAAAACTGTTTTTT
NA	NA	TRBV15	14	TRBJ1-4	CATSRGQSNEKLFF	TGTGCCACCAGCAGAGGGCAGAGCAATGAAAAACTGTTTTTT
NA	NA	TRBV30	13	TRBJ2-7	CAWSASGLGEQYF	TGTGCCTGGAGTGCCTCAGGCCTGGGCGAGCAGTACTTC